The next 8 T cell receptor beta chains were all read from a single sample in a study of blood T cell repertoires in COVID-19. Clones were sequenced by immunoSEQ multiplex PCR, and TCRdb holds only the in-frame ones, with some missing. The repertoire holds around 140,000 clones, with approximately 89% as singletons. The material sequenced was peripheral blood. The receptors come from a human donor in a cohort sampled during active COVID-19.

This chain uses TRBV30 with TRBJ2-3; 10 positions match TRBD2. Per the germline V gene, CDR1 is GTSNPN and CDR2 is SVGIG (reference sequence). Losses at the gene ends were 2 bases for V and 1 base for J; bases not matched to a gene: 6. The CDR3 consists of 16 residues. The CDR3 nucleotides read TGTGCCTGGAGTACTAGGACTAGCGGTGGCACAGATACGCAGTATTTT. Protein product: CAWSTRTSGGTDTQYF.

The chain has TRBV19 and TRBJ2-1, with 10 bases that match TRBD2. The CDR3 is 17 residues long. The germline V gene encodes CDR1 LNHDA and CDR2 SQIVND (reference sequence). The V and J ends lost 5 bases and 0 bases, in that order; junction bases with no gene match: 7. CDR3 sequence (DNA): TGTGCCAGTAGTTCGCGGACTAGCGGACTCTCCTACAATGAGCAGTTCTTC. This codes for CASSSRTSGLSYNEQFF.

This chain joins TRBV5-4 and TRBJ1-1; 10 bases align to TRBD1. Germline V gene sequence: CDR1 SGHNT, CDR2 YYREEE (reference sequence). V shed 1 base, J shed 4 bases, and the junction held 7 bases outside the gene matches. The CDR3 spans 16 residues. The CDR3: CASSLNPGQGSTEAFF. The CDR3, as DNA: TGTGCCAGCAGCTTGAATCCGGGACAGGGGTCCACTGAAGCTTTCTTT.

The CDR3 DNA reads TGTGCCAGCAGCTTAGGAGGGAGAGATCAGCCCCAGCATTTT. Its protein product is CASSLGGRDQPQHF. The J gene is TRBJ1-5, the V gene TRBV7-9; D gene ambiguous. This CDR3 is 14 amino acids long. Trimming left V 1 base short and J 5 bases short, with 9 bases between. The germline V gene has CDR1 SEHNR and CDR2 FQNEAQ (reference sequence). Full variable domain (missing parts from reference TRBV7-9 and TRBJ1-5): DTGVSQNPRHKITKRGQNVTFRCDPISEHNRLYWYRQTLGQGPEFLTYFQNEAQLEKSRLLSDRFSAERPKGSFSTLEIQRTEQGDSAMYLCASSLGGRDQPQHFGDGTRLSIL.

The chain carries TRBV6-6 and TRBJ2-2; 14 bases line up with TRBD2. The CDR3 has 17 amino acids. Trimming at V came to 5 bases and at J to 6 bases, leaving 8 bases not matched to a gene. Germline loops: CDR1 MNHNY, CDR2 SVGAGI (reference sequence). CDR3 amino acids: CASSPGTSGGTAGELFF. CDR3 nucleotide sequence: TGTGCCAGCAGTCCGGGGACTAGCGGGGGAACCGCCGGGGAGCTGTTTTTT.

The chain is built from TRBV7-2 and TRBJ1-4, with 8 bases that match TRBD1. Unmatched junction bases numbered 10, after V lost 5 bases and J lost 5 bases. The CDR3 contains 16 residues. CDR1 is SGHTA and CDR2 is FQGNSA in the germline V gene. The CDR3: CASSRVISGGNEKLFF. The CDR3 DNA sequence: TGTGCCAGCAGCCGGGTAATATCAGGGGGCAATGAAAAACTGTTTTTT.

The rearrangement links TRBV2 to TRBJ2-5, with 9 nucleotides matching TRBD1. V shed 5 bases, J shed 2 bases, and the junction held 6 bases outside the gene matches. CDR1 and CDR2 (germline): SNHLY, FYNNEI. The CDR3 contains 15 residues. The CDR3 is CASSSGQGPQETQYF. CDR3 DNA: TGTGCCAGCAGTTCGGGACAGGGTCCGCAAGAGACCCAGTACTTC.

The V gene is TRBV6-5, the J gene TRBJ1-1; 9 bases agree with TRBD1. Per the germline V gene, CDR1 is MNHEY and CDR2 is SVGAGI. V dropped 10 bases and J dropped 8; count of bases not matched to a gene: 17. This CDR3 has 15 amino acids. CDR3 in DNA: TGTGCCACTCAACCGTCCCGGGACAGGGCAGTAGAAGCTTTCTTT. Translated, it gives CATQPSRDRAVEAFF.